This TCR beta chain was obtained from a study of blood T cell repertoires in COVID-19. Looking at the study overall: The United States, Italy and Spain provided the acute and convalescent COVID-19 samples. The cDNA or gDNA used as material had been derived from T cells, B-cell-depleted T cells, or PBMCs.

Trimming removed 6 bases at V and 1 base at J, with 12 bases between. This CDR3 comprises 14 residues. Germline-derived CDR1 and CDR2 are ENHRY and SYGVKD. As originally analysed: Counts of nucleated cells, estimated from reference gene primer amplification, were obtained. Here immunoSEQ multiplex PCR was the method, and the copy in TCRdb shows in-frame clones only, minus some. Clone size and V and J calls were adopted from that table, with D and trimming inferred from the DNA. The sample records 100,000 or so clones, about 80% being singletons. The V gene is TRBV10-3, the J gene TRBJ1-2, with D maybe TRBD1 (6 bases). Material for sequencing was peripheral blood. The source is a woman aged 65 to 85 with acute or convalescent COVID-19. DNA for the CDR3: TGTGCCATCAGATCCGGGACAAATAACTATGGCTACACCTTC. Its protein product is CAIRSGTNNYGYTF.